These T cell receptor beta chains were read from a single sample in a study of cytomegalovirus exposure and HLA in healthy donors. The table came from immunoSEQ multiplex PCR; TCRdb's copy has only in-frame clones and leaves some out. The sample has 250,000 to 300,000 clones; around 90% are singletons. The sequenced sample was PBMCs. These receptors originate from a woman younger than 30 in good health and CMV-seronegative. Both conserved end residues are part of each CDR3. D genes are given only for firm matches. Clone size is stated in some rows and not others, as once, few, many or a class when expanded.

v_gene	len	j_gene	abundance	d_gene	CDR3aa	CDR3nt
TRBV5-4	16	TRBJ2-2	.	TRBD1	CASSRTRDRAQEELFF	TGTGCCAGCAGCCGGACCCGGGACAGGGCCCAAGAGGAGCTGTTTTTT
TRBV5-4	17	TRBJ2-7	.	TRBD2	CASSLAPLAGVSYEQYF	TGTGCCAGCAGCTTGGCGCCACTAGCGGGGGTCTCCTACGAGCAGTACTTC
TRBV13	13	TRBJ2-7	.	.	CASSPGQGYEQYF	TGTGCCAGCAGCCCTGGGCAGGGGTACGAGCAGTACTTC
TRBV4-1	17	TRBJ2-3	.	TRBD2	CASSQDEGGGDTDTQYF	TGCGCCAGCAGCCAAGATGAGGGCGGGGGGGACACAGATACGCAGTATTTT
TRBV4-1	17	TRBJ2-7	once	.	CASSQDFSAEGSYEQYF	TGCGCCAGCAGCCAAGATTTTAGCGCAGAGGGTTCCTACGAGCAGTACTTC
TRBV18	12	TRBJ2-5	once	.	CASSPIEETQYF	TGTGCCAGCTCACCAATCGAAGAGACCCAGTACTTC
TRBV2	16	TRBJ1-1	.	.	CASRTLQALWNTEAFF	TGTGCCAGCAGAACTCTACAGGCCCTCTGGAACACTGAAGCTTTCTTT
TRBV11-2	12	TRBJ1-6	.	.	CASSAPNSPLHF	TGTGCCAGCAGCGCGCCGAATTCACCCCTCCACTTT
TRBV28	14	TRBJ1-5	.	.	CASSFGNRHQPQHF	TGTGCCAGCAGTTTTGGGAACAGGCATCAGCCCCAGCATTTT
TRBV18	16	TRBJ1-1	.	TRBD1	CASSPQDRGRRTEAFF	TGTGCCAGCTCACCACAGGACAGGGGGCGACGGACTGAAGCTTTCTTT
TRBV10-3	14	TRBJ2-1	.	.	CAISDPAIYNEQFF	TGTGCCATCAGTGACCCCGCGATCTACAATGAGCAGTTCTTC
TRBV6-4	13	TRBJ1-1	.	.	CASSHETDTEAFF	TGTGCCAGCAGCCATGAGACAGACACTGAAGCTTTCTTT
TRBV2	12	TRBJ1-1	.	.	CASNSGYTEAFF	TGTGCCAGCAATTCCGGGTACACTGAAGCTTTCTTT
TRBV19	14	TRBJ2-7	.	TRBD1	CASTRDRSSHEQYF	TGTGCCAGCACTCGGGACAGATCCTCCCACGAGCAGTACTTC
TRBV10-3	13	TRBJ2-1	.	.	CAIRGGSYNEQFF	TGTGCCATCAGGGGGGGCTCCTACAATGAGCAGTTCTTC
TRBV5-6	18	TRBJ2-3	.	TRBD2	CASSLVGITSGSTDTQYF	TGTGCCAGCAGCTTGGTGGGAATCACTAGCGGGAGCACAGATACGCAGTATTTT
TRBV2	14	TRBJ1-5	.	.	CASSLVRVAQPQHF	TGTGCCAGCAGTCTCGTCAGGGTGGCACAGCCCCAGCATTTT
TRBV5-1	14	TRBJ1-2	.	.	CASSNSQSSGGYTF	TGCGCCAGCAGCAATTCACAGTCGAGTGGAGGCTACACCTTC
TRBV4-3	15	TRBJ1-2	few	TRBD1	CASSQTGGLNYGYTF	TGCGCCAGCAGCCAGACAGGGGGCCTTAACTATGGCTACACCTTC
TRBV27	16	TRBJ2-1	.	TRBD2	CASSSGGGISYNEQFF	TGTGCCAGCAGTTCGGGGGGGGGTATCTCCTACAATGAGCAGTTCTTC
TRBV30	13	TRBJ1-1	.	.	CAWSWRGFAEAFF	TGTGCCTGGAGTTGGAGAGGGTTTGCTGAAGCTTTCTTT
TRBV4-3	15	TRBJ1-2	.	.	CASSQEGAGSYGYTF	TGCGCCAGCAGCCAAGAGGGAGCGGGGTCCTATGGCTACACCTTC
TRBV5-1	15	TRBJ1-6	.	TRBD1	CASSLGTGSNSPLHF	TGCGCCAGCAGCTTGGGGACAGGCTCTAATTCACCCCTCCACTTT
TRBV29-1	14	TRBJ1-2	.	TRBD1	CSVKRFQGAGGYTF	TGCAGCGTGAAAAGGTTTCAGGGGGCAGGGGGCTACACCTTC
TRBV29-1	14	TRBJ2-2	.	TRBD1	CSVEGQGHTGELFF	TGCAGCGTTGAAGGACAGGGGCACACCGGGGAGCTGTTTTTT
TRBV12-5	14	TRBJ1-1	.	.	CASGLVPDSPQAFF	TGTGCTAGTGGTTTGGTACCCGACAGCCCTCAAGCTTTCTTT
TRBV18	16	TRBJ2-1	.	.	CASSPPATATYNEQFF	TGTGCCAGCTCACCACCAGCCACAGCTACCTACAATGAGCAGTTCTTC